This TCR beta chain was identified during a study of T cell changes during pregnancy in multiple sclerosis. This table comes from immunoSEQ multiplex PCR, and its TCRdb copy is limited to in-frame clones, with some not included. The table includes 75,000 to 95,000 clones, 91% detected once. J gave up 5 bases and V 3 bases, and 3 bases lay outside the gene matches. The germline gives CDR1 KGHSH, CDR2 LQKENI. CDR3 size: 13 residues. The sample was peripheral blood, taken in the first trimester of pregnancy. This receptor was obtained from a female donor in good health, enrolled as a control in a pregnancy study. The rearrangement links TRBV18 to TRBJ2-5, with TRBD1 matching over 7 bases. The CDR3 here is CASSPTGLETQYF. DNA for the CDR3: TGTGCCAGCTCACCGACAGGGTTGGAGACCCAGTACTTC.